The next 32 T cell receptor beta chains were all read from a single sample in a study of blood T cell repertoires in COVID-19. TCRdb's table, derived via immunoSEQ multiplex PCR, lists solely in-frame clones and lacks some. The sample gives about 190,000 clones, around 83% of which show up once; approximately 23% is in the top ten. The source material was PBMCs or T cells enriched from blood (not recorded which). Receptor source: a woman aged 40 to 55 in a cohort exposed to, infected with or recovered from COVID-19 (not recorded which).

The V call is TRBV6-2 or TRBV6-3, the J call TRBJ1-2; 7 bases fit TRBD1. From germline, CDR1 is MNHEY and CDR2 SVGEGT. This CDR3 spans 15 amino acids. The V gene end was trimmed by 6 bases and the J gene end by 5 bases; junction bases not matched to a gene: 12. The CDR3 reads CASSSQGRGAYGYTF. For the CDR3, the DNA is TGTGCCAGCAGCTCACAGGGGAGAGGTGCTTATGGCTACACCTTC.

The genes are TRBV5-1 and TRBJ2-3; D perhaps matches TRBD1 (6 bases). Germline V gene data show CDR1 as SGHRS and CDR2 as YFSETQ. The V gene lost 4 bases and the J gene lost 5 bases, with 14 bases spanning the gap. CDR3 size: 14 residues. CDR3 in DNA: TGCGCCAGCAGCGTTGACAGGTCCGGAGATACGCAGTATTTT. Encoded protein: CASSVDRSGDTQYF. The full variable domain, with the rest looked up from reference TRBV5-1 and TRBJ2-3, is KAGVTQTPRYLIKTRGQQVTLSCSPISGHRSVSWYQQTPGQGLQFLFEYFSETQRNKGNFPGRFSGRQFSNSRSEMNVSTLELGDSALYLCASSVDRSGDTQYFGPGTRLTVL.

The genes are TRBV6-5 and TRBJ2-7; tentatively, D is TRBD2 (5 bases). The V gene's germline CDR1 is MNHEY and CDR2 SVGAGI. The CDR3 is 14 residues long. Trimming removed 5 bases from V and 3 bases from J, with 14 bases in between. The CDR3 DNA follows: TGTGCCAGCAGTACCACCGGGAAGAACTACGAGCAGTACTTC. It translates to CASSTTGKNYEQYF.

J is TRBJ2-7 and V is TRBV5-5, with 10 bases lining up with TRBD2. The CDR3 contains 14 residues. The germline V gene encodes CDR1 SGHKS and CDR2 YYEKEE (reference sequence). After removal of 7 bases from V and 3 bases from J, the junction contained 7 bases not matched to a gene. The CDR3 bases are TGTGCCAGCGCGCCGGCTAGCGGGAGCTACGAGCAGTACTTC. This codes for CASAPASGSYEQYF.

The chain couples TRBV7-8 to TRBJ1-1; 7 bases align to TRBD1. The ends lost 8 bases at V and 4 bases at J; junction bases unmatched: 10. There are 14 residues in the CDR3. The germline V gene encodes CDR1 SGHVS and CDR2 FQNEAQ. The CDR3 bases are TGTGCCAGCGCCTCACATCACAGGGGCACTGAAGCTTTCTTT. This codes for CASASHHRGTEAFF.

This rearrangement joins TRBV27 to TRBJ2-1; D may be TRBD2 (7 bases). In germline, CDR1 is MNHEY, CDR2 SMNVEV (reference sequence). V lost 6 bases, J lost 8 bases, and 26 bases lay in between. The CDR3 spans 17 residues. The CDR3 bases are TGTGCCAGCAGCCCCCTCGATGGGGGCGGGAGTATGGATGAGCAGTTCTTC. Translated, it gives CASSPLDGGGSMDEQFF.

This sequence joins TRBV15 and TRBJ1-4; D ambiguous. V shed 2 bases and J shed 4 bases, with 5 bases lying between them. Germline V gene data show CDR1 as LNHNV and CDR2 as YYDKDF (reference sequence). The CDR3 runs 13 residues. The CDR3 sequence is CATSRSNNEKLFF. CDR3 nucleotide sequence: TGTGCCACCAGCAGATCCAATAATGAAAAACTGTTTTTT.

V gene TRBV2 combines with J gene TRBJ1-5; tentative D call: TRBD1 (6 bases). Germline V gene sequence: CDR1 SNHLY, CDR2 FYNNEI. Trimming took off 4 bases at V and 6 bases at J, with 19 bases between the two ends. The CDR3 sequence is 16 residues long. The CDR3 here is CASSGPDSSSSQPQHF. CDR3 DNA: TGTGCCAGCAGTGGACCGGACAGCTCAAGTAGTCAGCCCCAGCATTTT.

The chain links TRBV3-1 (or the pseudogene TRBV3-2) to TRBJ2-1; tentatively, D is TRBD2 (7 bases). V lost 2 bases and J lost 7, with 18 bases in between. Germline assignment: CDR1 LGHDT and CDR2 YNNKEL (reference sequence). This CDR3 is 16 amino acids long. The CDR3 nucleotides read TGTGCCAGCAGCCAAAAGCGAGGGGGGGCCAGAAATGAGCAGTTCTTC. Encoded protein: CASSQKRGGARNEQFF.

The gene calls are TRBV27 and TRBJ2-7; 7 bases agree with TRBD1. CDR3 length equals 15 residues. Germline V gives CDR1 MNHEY, CDR2 SMNVEV (reference sequence). J lost 0 bases, V lost 2 bases, and 4 bases had no gene match. The CDR3 loop reads CASSLNRGPSYEQYF. The CDR3 DNA reads as TGTGCCAGCAGTTTAAACAGGGGCCCCTCCTACGAGCAGTACTTC.

This clone has only one observation. The chain recombines TRBV10-3 with TRBJ1-4; D possibly corresponds to TRBD1 (5 bases). This CDR3 spans 13 amino acids. Per the germline V gene, CDR1 is ENHRY and CDR2 is SYGVKD. The V gene lost 3 bases and the J gene lost 13 bases, with 15 bases spanning the gap. CDR3 in DNA: TGTGCCATCAGTGATGAGGTCAGGGAAGGACTGTTTTTT. Its translation is CAISDEVREGLFF.

The gene calls are TRBV18 and TRBJ2-6, with 11 nucleotides matching TRBD2. V lost 4 bases, J lost 0 bases, and 2 bases stayed unmatched. Per germline, CDR1 KGHSH and CDR2 LQKENI. The CDR3 loop spans 17 amino acids. This chain's CDR3 is CASSQGTSGSGANVLTF. The CDR3 nucleotides are TGTGCCAGCTCACAAGGGACTAGCGGCTCTGGGGCCAACGTCCTGACTTTC.

This clone was observed once. The chain links TRBV7-9 to TRBJ1-2, with TRBD1 matching 7 bases. J was trimmed by 8 bases and V by 4 bases; bases with no gene match: 7. The CDR3 is 13 amino acids. The germline V gene encodes CDR1 SEHNR and CDR2 FQNEAQ (reference sequence). The CDR3 region has the DNA TGTGCCAGCAGCTCGACCCAGGGGGGCGGCTACACCTTC. Residues: CASSSTQGGGYTF.

This chain joins TRBV4-1 and TRBJ1-1; 8 nucleotides align to TRBD1. Germline assignment: CDR1 MGHRA and CDR2 YSYEKL. The CDR3 totals 13 residues. J gave up 5 bases and V 2 bases, and 1 base lay outside the gene matches. DNA of the CDR3: TGCGCCAGCAGCCAACAGGGGGCGACTGAAGCTTTCTTT. Translated, it gives CASSQQGATEAFF.

The chain combines TRBV4-1 with TRBJ1-2; D is undetermined. Trimming left V 0 bases short and J 7 bases short, with 15 bases between. The CDR3 is 15 amino acids. CDR1 and CDR2 from the germline V gene are MGHRA and YSYEKL. The CDR3 bases are TGCGCCAGCAGCCAAGATTTAAGAGAGACAAGTGGCTACACCTTC. Encoded protein: CASSQDLRETSGYTF.

The chain recombines TRBV4-1 with TRBJ2-7, with no clear D. V was clipped by 0 bases and J by 2 bases, with 8 bases between them. This CDR3 is 14 amino acids long. Germline lookup yields CDR1 MGHRA and CDR2 YSYEKL. In nucleotides, the CDR3 is TGCGCCAGCAGCCAAGATTCGAGAACCTACGAGCAGTACTTC. Translation gives CASSQDSRTYEQYF.

The chain has TRBV19 and TRBJ1-3; the D is unclear. The CDR3 is made up of 15 amino acids. The V end lost 0 bases, the J end lost 4 bases, and 10 bases lay between the germline ends. CDR1 and CDR2 (germline): LNHDA, SQIVND (reference sequence). This CDR3 reads CASSIEQETGNTIYF. The CDR3 coding sequence is TGTGCCAGTAGTATAGAGCAGGAAACCGGAAACACCATATATTTT.

The rearrangement links TRBV2 to TRBJ2-5; D gene uncertain. This CDR3 is built from 11 residues. Germline CDR1 SNHLY, CDR2 FYNNEI. Trimming left V 6 bases short and J 2 bases short, with 4 bases between. The CDR3: CASSLQETQYF. CDR3 nucleotides: TGTGCCAGCAGCTTACAAGAGACCCAGTACTTC.

V is TRBV27 and J is TRBJ2-7, with 12 bases that match TRBD2. Looked up from germline, CDR1 is MNHEY and CDR2 is SMNVEV (reference sequence). The CDR3 is 15 amino acids. The V and J ends lost 3 bases and 1 base, in that order; junction bases with no gene match: 1. CDR3 sequence (DNA): TGTGCCAGCAGTTTCCTAGCGGGAGGGTCCTACGAGCAGTACTTC. Translating it yields CASSFLAGGSYEQYF.

Worth noting for this clone: One end of the junction varies from germline; a read error may be responsible. V usage is TRBV6-1 and J usage is TRBJ2-1; 8 bases are shared with TRBD2. The germline V gene has CDR1 MNHNS and CDR2 SASEGT. This CDR3 is built from 14 residues. CDR3 sequence (DNA): TGTGCCAGCAGGGAAGCGGGGGCGAACAATGAGCAGTTCTTC. Protein product: CASREAGANNEQFF.

The rearrangement uses TRBV3-1 (or the pseudogene TRBV3-2) and TRBJ1-2; 7 bases fit TRBD1. The germline V gene has CDR1 LGHDT and CDR2 YNNKEL (reference sequence). J lost 1 base, V lost 5 bases, and 16 bases had no gene match. The CDR3 extends over 18 amino acids. CDR3 sequence reads: CASSGNLGTEFFNYGYTF. CDR3 sequence (DNA): TGTGCCAGCAGCGGAAACCTCGGGACAGAGTTTTTTAACTATGGCTACACCTTC.

The chain links TRBV10-3 to TRBJ2-5; TRBD2 matches at 15 bases. Germline V gives CDR1 ENHRY, CDR2 SYGVKD. V shed 10 bases and J 0 bases; nucleotides not matched to a gene: 6. This CDR3 spans 16 amino acids. In DNA form, the CDR3 reads TGTGCCACGCGAGGGACTAGCGGGGGGCACCAAGAGACCCAGTACTTC. Encoded protein: CATRGTSGGHQETQYF.

The rearrangement uses TRBV5-1 and TRBJ1-1; possibly TRBD1 for D (6 bases). Germline CDR1 reads SGHRS; CDR2 reads YFSETQ. Deletions cut 6 bases from V and 2 bases from J, with 11 bases between. CDR3 length equals 13 residues. CDR3 in amino acids: CASTPQGNTEAFF. In DNA, the CDR3 is TGCGCCAGCACCCCACAGGGCAACACTGAAGCTTTCTTT.

The V call is TRBV7-6, the J call TRBJ1-1; no clear D gene. V gave up 5 bases and J gave up 5 bases, with 12 bases separating them. CDR3 size: 13 residues. CDR1 SGHVS and CDR2 FNYEAQ come from the germline V gene. CDR3 in amino acids: CASSPGPGTEAFF. CDR3 in DNA: TGTGCCAGCAGCCCTGGCCCGGGGACTGAAGCTTTCTTT.

The chain links TRBV4-2 to TRBJ1-5, with D unresolved. With 0 bases removed from V and 9 bases from J, the gap between germline ends came to 12 bases. The germline gives CDR1 LGHNA, CDR2 YNFKEQ. CDR3 length equals 14 residues. CDR3 nucleotides: TGTGCCAGCAGCCAAGATCGACGACATCTGCCCCAGCATTTT. Protein: CASSQDRRHLPQHF.

V and J are TRBV6-2 or TRBV6-3 and TRBJ1-2, with D possibly being TRBD1 (6 bases). The CDR3 extends over 14 amino acids. The germline V gene has CDR1 MNHEY and CDR2 SVGEGT. V was clipped by 5 bases and J by 2 bases, with 12 bases between them. The CDR3 protein is CASSRQAANYGYTF. The CDR3 DNA reads TGTGCCAGCAGTCGACAGGCCGCCAACTATGGCTACACCTTC.

V gene TRBV4-3 combines with J gene TRBJ1-1, with 8 bases matching TRBD1. The CDR3 runs to 17 residues. With 3 bases clipped from V and 1 base from J, the junction kept 10 bases outside the gene matches. Germline CDR1 LGHNA, CDR2 YSLEER. CDR3 coding DNA: TGCGCCAGCAGCCAGGGGATCGGACAGGGACCGAACACTGAAGCTTTCTTT. Amino acid sequence: CASSQGIGQGPNTEAFF.

The rearrangement links TRBV19 to TRBJ2-7; TRBD2 agrees at 11 bases. The CDR3 covers 14 residues. Germline loops: CDR1 LNHDA, CDR2 SQIVND (reference sequence). The trim removed 3 bases at V and 4 bases at J, leaving 2 bases unmatched. Here the CDR3 DNA reads TGTGCCAGTAGTATCACTAGCGGGAGATACGAGCAGTACTTC. Translated: CASSITSGRYEQYF. Using reference TRBV19 and TRBJ2-7 for the parts outside the CDR3, the full variable domain is DGGITQSPKYLFRKEGQNVTLSCEQNLNHDAMYWYRQDPGQGLRLIYYSQIVNDFQKGDIAEGYSVSREKKESFPLTVTSAQKNPTAFYLCASSITSGRYEQYFGPGTRLTVT.

The gene calls are TRBV14 and TRBJ2-7, with a possible D match to TRBD2 (5 bases). The CDR3 is 13 amino acids. CDR1 SGHDN and CDR2 FVKESK come from the germline V gene. V was pared by 0 bases and J by 6 bases, with 9 bases between. The CDR3 loop is CASSQERRSEQYF. In DNA, the CDR3 is TGTGCCAGCAGCCAAGAGAGGAGGTCCGAGCAGTACTTC.

The rearrangement uses TRBV30 and TRBJ2-7; D perhaps matches TRBD1 (6 bases). Germline V gene lookup returns CDR1 GTSNPN and CDR2 SVGIG (reference sequence). Between the trimmed V and J ends, which lost 3 bases and 4 bases, there was a span of 10 bases. The length of the CDR3 is 12 residues. The CDR3 DNA is TGTGCCTGGAGGGGACACATATACGAGCAGTACTTC. The encoded protein is CAWRGHIYEQYF.

The chain is built from TRBV4-3 and TRBJ1-5, with D unclear. The CDR3 is 16 residues long. The germline V gene encodes CDR1 LGHNA and CDR2 YSLEER. V lost 1 base, J lost 3 bases, and 13 bases lay in between. The CDR3 loop is CASSQAMGGFNQPQHF. CDR3 sequence (DNA): TGCGCCAGCAGCCAAGCCATGGGAGGGTTCAATCAGCCCCAGCATTTT.

The chain joins TRBV6-5 to TRBJ1-5; D unresolved. The CDR3 length is 14 residues. Germline values: CDR1 MNHEY, CDR2 SVGAGI. Trimming removed 6 bases from V and 0 bases from J, with 9 bases in between. The CDR3 nucleotides read TGTGCCAGCAGCCCAGTCAGTAGCAATCAGCCCCAGCATTTT. Its translation: CASSPVSSNQPQHF.